The T cell receptor beta chain described here comes from a study of CD8 T cells in Susac syndrome. The germline V and J ends were trimmed by 7 bases and 1 base, with 17 bases remaining between them. CDR3 length equals 15 residues. CDR1 is SQVTM and CDR2 is ANQGSEA in the germline V gene. Treatment-naive patients with stable or active relapsing-remitting disease served as multiple sclerosis controls. With random hexamers, reverse transcription was performed on about 0.5 to 1 ug of RNA. One entry per CDR3 protein results from TCRdb running MiXCR on the immunoSEQ multiplex PCR reads. The sample lists almost 450,000 distinct CDR3 sequences, 85% seen once, with about 0.1% in the top ten.

The chain carries TRBV29-1 and TRBJ1-5; no firm D call. This sequence originates from a human donor with multiple sclerosis. What was sequenced was CD8+ T cells from PBMCs. CDR3 residues: CSDPPRGGSNQPQHF. For the CDR3, the DNA is TGCAGCGACCCCCCCCGGGGAGGGAGCAATCAGCCCCAGCATTTT. Complete variable domain (other parts from reference TRBV29-1 and TRBJ1-5): SAVISQKPSRDICQRGTSLTIQCQVDSQVTMMFWYRQQPGQSLTLIATANQGSEATYESGFVIDKFPISRPNLTFSTLTVSNMSPEDSSIYLCSDPPRGGSNQPQHFGDGTRLSIL.